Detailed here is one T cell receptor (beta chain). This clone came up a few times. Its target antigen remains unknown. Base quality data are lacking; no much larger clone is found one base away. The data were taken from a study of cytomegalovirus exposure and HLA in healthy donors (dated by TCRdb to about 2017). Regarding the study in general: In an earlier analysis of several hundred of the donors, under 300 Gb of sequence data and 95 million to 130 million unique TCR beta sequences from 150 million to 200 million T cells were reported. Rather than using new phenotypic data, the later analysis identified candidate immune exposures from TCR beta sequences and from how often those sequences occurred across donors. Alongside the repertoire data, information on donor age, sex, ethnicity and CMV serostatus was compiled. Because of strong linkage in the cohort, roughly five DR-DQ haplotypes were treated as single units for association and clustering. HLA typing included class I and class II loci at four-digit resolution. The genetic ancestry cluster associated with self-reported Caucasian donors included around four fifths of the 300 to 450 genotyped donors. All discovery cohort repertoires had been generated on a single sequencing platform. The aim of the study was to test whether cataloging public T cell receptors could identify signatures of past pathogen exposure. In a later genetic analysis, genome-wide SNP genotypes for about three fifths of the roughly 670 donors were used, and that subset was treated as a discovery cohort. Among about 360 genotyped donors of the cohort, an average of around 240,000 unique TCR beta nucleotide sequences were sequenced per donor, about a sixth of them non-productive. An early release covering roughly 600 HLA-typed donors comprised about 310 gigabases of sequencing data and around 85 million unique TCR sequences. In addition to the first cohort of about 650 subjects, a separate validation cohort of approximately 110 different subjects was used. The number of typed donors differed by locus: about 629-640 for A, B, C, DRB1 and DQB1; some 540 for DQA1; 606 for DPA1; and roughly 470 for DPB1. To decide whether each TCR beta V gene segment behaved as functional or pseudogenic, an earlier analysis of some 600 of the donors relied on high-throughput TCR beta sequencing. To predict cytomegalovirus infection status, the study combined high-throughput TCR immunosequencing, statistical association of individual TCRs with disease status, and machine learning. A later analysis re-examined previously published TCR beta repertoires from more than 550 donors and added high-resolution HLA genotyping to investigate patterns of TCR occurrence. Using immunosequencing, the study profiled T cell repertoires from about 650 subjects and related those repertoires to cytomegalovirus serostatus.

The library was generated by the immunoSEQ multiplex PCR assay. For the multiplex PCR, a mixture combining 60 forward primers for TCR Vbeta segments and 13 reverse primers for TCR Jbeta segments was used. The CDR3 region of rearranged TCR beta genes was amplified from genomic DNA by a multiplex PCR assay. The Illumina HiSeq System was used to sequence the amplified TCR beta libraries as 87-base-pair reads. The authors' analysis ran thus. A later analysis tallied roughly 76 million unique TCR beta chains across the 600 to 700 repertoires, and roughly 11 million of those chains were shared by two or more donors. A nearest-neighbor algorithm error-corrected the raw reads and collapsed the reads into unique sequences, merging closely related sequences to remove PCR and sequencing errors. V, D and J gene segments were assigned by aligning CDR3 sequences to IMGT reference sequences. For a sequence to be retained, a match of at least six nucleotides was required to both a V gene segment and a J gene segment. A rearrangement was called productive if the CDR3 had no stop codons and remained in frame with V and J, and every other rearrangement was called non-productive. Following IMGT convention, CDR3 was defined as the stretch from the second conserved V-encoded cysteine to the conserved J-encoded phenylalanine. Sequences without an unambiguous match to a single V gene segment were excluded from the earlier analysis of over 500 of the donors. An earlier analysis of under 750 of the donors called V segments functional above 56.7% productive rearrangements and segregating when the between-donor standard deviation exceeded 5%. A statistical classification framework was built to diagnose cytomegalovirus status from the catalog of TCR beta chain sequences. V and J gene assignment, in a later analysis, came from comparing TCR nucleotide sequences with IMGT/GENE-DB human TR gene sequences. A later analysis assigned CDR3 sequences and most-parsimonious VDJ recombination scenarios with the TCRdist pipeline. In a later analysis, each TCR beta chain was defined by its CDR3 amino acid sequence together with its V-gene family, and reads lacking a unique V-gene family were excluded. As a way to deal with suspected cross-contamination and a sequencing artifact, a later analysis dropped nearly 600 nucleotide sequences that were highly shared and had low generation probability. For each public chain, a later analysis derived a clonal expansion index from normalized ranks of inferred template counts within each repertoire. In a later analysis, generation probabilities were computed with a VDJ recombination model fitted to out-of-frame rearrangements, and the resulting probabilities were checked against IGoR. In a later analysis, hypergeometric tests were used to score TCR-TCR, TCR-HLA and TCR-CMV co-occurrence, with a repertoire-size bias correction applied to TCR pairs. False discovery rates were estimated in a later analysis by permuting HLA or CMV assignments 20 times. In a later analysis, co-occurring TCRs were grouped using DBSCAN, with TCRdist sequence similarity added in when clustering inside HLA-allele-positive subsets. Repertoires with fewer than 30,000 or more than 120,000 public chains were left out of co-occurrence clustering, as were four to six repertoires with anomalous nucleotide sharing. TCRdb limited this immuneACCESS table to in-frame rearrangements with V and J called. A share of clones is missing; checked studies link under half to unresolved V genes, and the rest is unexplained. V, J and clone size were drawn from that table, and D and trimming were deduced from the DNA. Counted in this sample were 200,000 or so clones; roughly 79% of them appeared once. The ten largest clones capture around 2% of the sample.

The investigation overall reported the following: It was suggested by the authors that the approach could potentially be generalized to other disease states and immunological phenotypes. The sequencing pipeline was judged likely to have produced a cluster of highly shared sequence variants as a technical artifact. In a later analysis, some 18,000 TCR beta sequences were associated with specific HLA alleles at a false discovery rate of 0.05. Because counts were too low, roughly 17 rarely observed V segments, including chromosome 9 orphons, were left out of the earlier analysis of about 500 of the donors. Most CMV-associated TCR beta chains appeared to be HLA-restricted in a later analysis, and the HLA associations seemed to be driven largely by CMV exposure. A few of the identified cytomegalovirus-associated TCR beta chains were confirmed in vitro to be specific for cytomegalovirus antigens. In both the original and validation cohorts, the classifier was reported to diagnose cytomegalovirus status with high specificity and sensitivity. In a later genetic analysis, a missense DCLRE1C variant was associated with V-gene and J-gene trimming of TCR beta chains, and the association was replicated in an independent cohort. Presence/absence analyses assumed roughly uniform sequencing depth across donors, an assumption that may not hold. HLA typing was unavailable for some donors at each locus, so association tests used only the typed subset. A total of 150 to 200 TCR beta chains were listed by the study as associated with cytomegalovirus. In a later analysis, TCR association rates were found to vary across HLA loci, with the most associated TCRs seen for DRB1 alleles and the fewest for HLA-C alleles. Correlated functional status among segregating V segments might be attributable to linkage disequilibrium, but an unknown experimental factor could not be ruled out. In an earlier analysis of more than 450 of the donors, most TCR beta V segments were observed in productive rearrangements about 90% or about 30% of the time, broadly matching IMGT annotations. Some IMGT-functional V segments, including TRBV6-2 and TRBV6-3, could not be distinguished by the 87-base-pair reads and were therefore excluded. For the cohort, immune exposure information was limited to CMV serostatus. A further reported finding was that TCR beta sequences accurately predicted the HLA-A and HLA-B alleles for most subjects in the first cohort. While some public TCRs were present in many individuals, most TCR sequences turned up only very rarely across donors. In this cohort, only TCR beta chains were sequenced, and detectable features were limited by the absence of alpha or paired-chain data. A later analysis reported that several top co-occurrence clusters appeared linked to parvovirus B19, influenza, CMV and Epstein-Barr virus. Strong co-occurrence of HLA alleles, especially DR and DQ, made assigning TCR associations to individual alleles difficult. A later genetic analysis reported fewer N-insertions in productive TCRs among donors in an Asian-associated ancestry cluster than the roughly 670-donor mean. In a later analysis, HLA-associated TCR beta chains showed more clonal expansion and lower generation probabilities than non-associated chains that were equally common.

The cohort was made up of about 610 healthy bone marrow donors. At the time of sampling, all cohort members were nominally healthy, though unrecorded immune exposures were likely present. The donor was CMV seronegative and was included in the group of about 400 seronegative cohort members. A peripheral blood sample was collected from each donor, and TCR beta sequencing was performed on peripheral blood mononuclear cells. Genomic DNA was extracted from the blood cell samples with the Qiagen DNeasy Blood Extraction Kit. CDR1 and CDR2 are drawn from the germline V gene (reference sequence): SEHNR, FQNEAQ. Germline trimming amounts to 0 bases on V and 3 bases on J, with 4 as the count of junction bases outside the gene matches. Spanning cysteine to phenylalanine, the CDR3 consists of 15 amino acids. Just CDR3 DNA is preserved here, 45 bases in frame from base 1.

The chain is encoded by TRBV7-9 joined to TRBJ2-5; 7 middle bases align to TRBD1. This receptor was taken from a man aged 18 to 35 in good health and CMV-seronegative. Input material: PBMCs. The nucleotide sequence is TGTGCCAGCAGCTTAGCGGGACAGAGTAAAGAGACCCAGTACTTC. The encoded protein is CASSLAGQSKETQYF.